These 4 T cell receptor beta chains originate from one sample sequenced in a study of cytomegalovirus exposure and HLA in healthy donors. Primers for the PCR totalled 60 Vbeta and 13 Jbeta. Here immunoSEQ multiplex PCR was the method, and the copy in TCRdb shows in-frame clones only, minus some. This table holds roughly 200,000 clones, around four fifths found once. Sequenced: PBMCs. These receptors were taken from a woman aged 60-70 years in good health and CMV-seropositive.

The rearrangement uses TRBV7-8 and TRBJ2-3, with D maybe TRBD1 (6 bases). Germline loops: CDR1 SGHVS, CDR2 FQNEAQ. This CDR3 has 15 amino acids. Trimming stripped 5 bases from V and 0 bases from J, with 12 bases between. This CDR3 is CASSAWTESTDTQYF. The CDR3 coding sequence is TGTGCCAGCAGCGCCTGGACAGAGAGCACAGATACGCAGTATTTT.

V and J are TRBV6-6 and TRBJ2-2; D is possibly TRBD2 (6 bases). Germline V gene sequence: CDR1 MNHNY, CDR2 SVGAGI (reference sequence). The CDR3 consists of 15 residues. Trimming pared 6 bases from V and 1 base from J, leaving 12 bases between. CDR3 sequence: CASSTGTLNTGELFF. For the CDR3, the DNA is TGTGCCAGCAGCACCGGGACTTTGAACACCGGGGAGCTGTTTTTT.

J is TRBJ1-1 and V is TRBV7-8; TRBD1 matches 8 bases. Germline trimming cut 5 bases from V and 6 bases from J; bases unmatched to any gene: 8. Per germline, CDR1 SGHVS and CDR2 FQNEAQ. The CDR3 runs to 14 residues. The CDR3 DNA sequence: TGTGCCAGCAGCGAGACGACAGGGGCGGCTGAAGCTTTCTTT. Residues: CASSETTGAAEAFF. The full variable domain, with the rest looked up from reference TRBV7-8 and TRBJ1-1, is GAGVSQSPRYKVAKRGQDVALRCDPISGHVSLFWYQQALGQGPEFLTYFQNEAQLDKSGLPSDRFFAERPEGSVSTLKIQRTQQEDSAVYLCASSETTGAAEAFFGQGTRLTVV.

The V call is TRBV7-2, the J call TRBJ1-2, with 8 bases that match TRBD1. The CDR3 extends over 17 amino acids. Looked up from germline, CDR1 is SGHTA and CDR2 is FQGNSA. J lost 4 bases, V lost 4 bases, and 14 bases had no gene match. The CDR3 region is CASSSLGRDRLSYGYTF. CDR3 DNA sequence: TGTGCCAGCAGCTCCTTGGGCCGGGACAGGCTGAGCTATGGCTACACCTTC.